What follows is one T cell receptor (beta chain) and its context. This CDR3 is 11 amino acids long. V was trimmed by 5 bases and J by 1 base, leaving 3 bases between them. This sample was included in a study of blood T cell repertoires in COVID-19. Repertoires were generated with immunoSEQ multiplex PCR, while TCRdb's copy carries only in-frame clones and drops some. The repertoire holds some 200,000 clones, with roughly 80% as singletons. The chain joins TRBV12-3 or TRBV12-4 to TRBJ2-7; D remains ambiguous. The sample taken for sequencing was peripheral blood. This TCR came from a woman aged 80 or older with acute or convalescent COVID-19. The CDR3 sequence is CASSPSYEQYF. The CDR3 region has the DNA TGTGCCAGCAGTCCGTCCTACGAGCAGTACTTC.